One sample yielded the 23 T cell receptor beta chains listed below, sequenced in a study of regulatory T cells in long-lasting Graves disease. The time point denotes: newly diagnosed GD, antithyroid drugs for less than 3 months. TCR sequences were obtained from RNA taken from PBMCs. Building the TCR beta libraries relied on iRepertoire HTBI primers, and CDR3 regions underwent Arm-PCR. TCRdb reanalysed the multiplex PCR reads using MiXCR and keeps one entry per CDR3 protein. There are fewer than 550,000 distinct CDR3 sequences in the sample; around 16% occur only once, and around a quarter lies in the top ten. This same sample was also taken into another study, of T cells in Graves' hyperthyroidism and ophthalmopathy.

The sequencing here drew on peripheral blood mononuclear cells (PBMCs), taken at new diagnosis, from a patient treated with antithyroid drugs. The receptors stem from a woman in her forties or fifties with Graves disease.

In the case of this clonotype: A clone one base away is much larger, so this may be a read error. The CDR3 region is CASSPQRGRIEQLF. The CDR3 DNA reads TGTGCCAGCTCACCACAAAGGGGGCGGATTGAGCAGCTCTTC. The chain joins TRBV3-1 to TRBJ2-1; 7 positions agree with TRBD1. CDR1 and CDR2 from the germline V gene are LGHDT and YNNKEL (reference sequence). The CDR3 has 14 amino acids.

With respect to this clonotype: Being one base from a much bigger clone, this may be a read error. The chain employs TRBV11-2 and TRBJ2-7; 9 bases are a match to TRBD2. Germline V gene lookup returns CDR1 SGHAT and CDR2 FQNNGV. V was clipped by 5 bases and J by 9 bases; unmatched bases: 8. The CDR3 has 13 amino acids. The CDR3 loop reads CASSPGTSWGQYF. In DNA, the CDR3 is TGTGCCAGCAGCCCCGGGACTAGCTGGGGGCAGTACTTC.

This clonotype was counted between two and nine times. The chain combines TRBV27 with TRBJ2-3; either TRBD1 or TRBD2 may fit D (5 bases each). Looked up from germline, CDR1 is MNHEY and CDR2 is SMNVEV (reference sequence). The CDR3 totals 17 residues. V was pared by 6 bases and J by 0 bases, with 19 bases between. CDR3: CASSRDLSLTSTDTQYF. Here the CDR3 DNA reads TGTGCCAGCAGCCGGGACCTCTCCTTAACTAGCACAGATACGCAGTATTTT.

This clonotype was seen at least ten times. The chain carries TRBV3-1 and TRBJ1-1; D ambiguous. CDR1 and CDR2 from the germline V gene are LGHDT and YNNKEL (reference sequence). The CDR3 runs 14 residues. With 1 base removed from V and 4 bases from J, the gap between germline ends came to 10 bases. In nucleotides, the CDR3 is TGTGCCAGCAGCCAAGTCTGGGGTAGCACTGAAGCTTTCTTT. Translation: CASSQVWGSTEAFF.

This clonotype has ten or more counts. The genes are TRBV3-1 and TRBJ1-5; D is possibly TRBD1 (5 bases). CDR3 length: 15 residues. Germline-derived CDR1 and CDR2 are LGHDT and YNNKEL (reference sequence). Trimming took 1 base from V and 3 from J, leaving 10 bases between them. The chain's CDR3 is CASSQGGLSNQPQHF. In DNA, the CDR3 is TGTGCCAGCAGCCAAGGGGGCCTTTCCAATCAGCCCCAGCATTTT.

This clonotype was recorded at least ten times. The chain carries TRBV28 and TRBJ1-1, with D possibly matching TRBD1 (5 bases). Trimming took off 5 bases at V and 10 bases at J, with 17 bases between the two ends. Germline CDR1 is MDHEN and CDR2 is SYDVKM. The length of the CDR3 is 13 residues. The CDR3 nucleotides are TGTGCCAGCAGTCTGGACACGGGTCGAGGAGCTTTCTTT. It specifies CASSLDTGRGAFF.

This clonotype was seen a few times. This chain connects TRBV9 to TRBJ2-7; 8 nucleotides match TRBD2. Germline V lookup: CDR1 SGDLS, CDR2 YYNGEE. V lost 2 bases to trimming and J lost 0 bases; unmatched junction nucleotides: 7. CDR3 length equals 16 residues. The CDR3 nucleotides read TGTGCCAGCAGCGTTGGAAGCGGGGGCGACTCCTACGAGCAGTACTTC. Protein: CASSVGSGGDSYEQYF.

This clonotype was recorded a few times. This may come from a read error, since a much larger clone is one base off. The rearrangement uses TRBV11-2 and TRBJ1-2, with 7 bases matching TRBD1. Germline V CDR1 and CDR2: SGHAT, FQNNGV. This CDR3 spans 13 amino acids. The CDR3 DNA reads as TGTGGCAGCAGACAAGGGGGCGCTTTCCGCTACACCTTC. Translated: CGSRQGGAFRYTF.

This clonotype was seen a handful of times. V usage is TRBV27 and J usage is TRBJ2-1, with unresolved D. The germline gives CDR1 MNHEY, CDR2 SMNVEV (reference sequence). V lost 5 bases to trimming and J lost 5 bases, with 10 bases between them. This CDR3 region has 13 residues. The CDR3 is CASSTGRNNEQFF. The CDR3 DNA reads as TGTGCCAGCAGTACCGGACGGAACAATGAGCAGTTCTTC.

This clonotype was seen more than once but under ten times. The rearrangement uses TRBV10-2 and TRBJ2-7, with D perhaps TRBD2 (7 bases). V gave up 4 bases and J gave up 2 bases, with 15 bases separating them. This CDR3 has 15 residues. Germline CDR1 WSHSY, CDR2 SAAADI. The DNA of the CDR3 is TGCGCCAGCAGTGGTGGGCGGGGGCCCACCTACGAGCAGTACTTC. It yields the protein CASSGGRGPTYEQYF.

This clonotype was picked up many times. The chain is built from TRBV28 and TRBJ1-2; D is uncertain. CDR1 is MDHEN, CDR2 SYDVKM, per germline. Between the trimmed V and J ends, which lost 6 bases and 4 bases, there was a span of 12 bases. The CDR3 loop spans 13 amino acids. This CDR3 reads CASSLAGIYGYTF. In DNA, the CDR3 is TGTGCCAGCAGCTTAGCGGGAATCTATGGCTACACCTTC.

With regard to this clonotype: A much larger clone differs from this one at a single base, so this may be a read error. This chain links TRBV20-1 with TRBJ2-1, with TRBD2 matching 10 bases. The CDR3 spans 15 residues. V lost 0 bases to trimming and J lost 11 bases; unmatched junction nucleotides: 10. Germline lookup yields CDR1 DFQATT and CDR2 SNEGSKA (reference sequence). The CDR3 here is CSAREVQRGGFKQFF. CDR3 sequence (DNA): TGCAGTGCTAGAGAGGTACAGCGGGGGGGCTTTAAGCAGTTCTTC.

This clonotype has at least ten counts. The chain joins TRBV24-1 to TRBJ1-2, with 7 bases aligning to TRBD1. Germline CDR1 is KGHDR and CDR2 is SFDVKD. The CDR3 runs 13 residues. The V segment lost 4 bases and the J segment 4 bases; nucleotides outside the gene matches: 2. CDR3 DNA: TGTGCCACCAGTGACCGGGACAGCTATGGCTACACCTTC. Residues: CATSDRDSYGYTF.

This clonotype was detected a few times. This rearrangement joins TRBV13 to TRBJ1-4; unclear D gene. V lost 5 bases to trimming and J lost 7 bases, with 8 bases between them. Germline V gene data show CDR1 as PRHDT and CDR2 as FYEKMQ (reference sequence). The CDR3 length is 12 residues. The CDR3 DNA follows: TGTGCCAGCAGCCACGAGAGTGAAAAACTGTTTTTT. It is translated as CASSHESEKLFF.

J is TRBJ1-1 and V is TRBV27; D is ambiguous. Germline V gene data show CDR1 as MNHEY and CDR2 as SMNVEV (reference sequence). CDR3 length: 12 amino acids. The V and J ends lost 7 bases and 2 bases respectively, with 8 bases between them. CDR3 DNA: TGTGCCAGCAAAGACGGAAACACTGAAGCTTTCTTT. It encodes CASKDGNTEAFF.

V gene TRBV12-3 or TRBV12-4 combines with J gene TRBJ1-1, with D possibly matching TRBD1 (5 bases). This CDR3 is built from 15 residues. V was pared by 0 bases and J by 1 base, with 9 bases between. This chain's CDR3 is CASSLASGGNTEAFF. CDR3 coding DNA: TGTGCCAGCAGTTTAGCGAGCGGGGGGAACACTGAAGCTTTCTTT.

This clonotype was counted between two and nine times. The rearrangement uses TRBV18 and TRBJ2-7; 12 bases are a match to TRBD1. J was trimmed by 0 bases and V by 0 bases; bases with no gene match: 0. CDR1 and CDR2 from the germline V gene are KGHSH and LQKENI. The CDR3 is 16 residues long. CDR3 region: CASSPPGQGASYEQYF. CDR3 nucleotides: TGTGCCAGCTCACCACCGGGACAGGGGGCCTCCTACGAGCAGTACTTC. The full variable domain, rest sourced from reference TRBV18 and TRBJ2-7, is NAGVMQNPRHLVRRRGQEARLRCSPMKGHSHVYWYRQLPEEGLKFMVYLQKENIIDESGMPKERFSAEFPKEGPSILRIQQVVRGDSAAYFCASSPPGQGASYEQYFGPGTRLTVT.

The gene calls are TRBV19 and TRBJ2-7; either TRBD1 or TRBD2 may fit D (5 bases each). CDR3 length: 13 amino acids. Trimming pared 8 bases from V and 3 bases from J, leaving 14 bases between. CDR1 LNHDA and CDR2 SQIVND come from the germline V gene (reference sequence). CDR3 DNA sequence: TGTGCCAGTTCCGAGGGGTCCGGCTACGAGCAGTACTTC. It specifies CASSEGSGYEQYF.

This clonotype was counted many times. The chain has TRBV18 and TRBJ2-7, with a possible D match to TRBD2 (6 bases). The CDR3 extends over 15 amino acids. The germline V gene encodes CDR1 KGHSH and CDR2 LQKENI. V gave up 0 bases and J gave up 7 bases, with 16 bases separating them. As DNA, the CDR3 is TGTGCCAGCTCACCACCTCAGGGTTCAGGGAGGGAGCAGTACTTC. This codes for CASSPPQGSGREQYF.

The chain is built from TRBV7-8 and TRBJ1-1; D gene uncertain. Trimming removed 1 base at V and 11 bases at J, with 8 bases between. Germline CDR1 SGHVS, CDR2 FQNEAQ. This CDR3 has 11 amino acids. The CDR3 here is CASSLDRAAFF. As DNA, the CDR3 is TGTGCCAGCAGCTTAGATAGGGCGGCTTTCTTT.

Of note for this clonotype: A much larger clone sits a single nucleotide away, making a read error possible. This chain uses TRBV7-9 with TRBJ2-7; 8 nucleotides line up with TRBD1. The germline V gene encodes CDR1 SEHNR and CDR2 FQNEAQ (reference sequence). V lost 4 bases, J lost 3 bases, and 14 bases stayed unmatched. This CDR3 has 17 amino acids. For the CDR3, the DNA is TGTGCCAGCAGCTCAACAGGGGGGAAGGGGCCTCTCTACGAGCAGTACTTC. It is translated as CASSSTGGKGPLYEQYF.

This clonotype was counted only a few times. DNA of the CDR3: TGTGCCACCAGCAGACCCACAGGGGACACTGAAGCTTTCTTT. This translates into CATSRPTGDTEAFF. The chain has TRBV15 and TRBJ1-1; TRBD1 aligns across 7 bases. The CDR3 runs 14 residues. Germline lookup yields CDR1 LNHNV and CDR2 YYDKDF (reference sequence). V was pared by 2 bases and J by 3 bases, with 3 bases of the junction left unmatched.

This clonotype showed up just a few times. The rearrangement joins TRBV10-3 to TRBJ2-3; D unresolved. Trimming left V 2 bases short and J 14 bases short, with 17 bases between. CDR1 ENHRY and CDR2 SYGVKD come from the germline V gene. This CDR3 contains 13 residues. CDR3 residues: CAISEAPDAAGYF. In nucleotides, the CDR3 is TGTGCCATCAGTGAGGCTCCGGACGCCGCCGGGTATTTT.